The entry below gives a single T cell receptor (beta chain) sequence along with its context. Its matching antigen is unknown. The data originate from a study of T cell responses to AZD1222 COVID-19 vaccine. Only in-frame clones appear in the TCRdb table, and some are missing; sequencing was by immunoSEQ multiplex PCR. The sample has around 120,000 clones, around 94% seen once. The CDR3 runs to 15 residues. The V and J ends lost 4 bases and 1 base, in that order; junction bases with no gene match: 2. Per germline, CDR1 LGHDT and CDR2 YNNKEL (reference sequence). Whole-study findings and limits: Researchers report vaccine-associated CD4 TCRs spanning spike, with dominance at 160-218 and 743-854. Spike-specific TCR depth and breadth grew after two AZD1222 doses. Just five or six AZD1222 recipients were seropositive at baseline. The study sampled repertoires only after the peak T cell response.

Sequenced here: peripheral blood, sampled on day 0 of AZD1222 vaccination. The receptor comes from an adult in good health. The J gene is TRBJ2-7, the V gene TRBV3-1 (or the pseudogene TRBV3-2); 12 nucleotides align to TRBD2. The CDR3 reads CASSRGTSGSYEQYF. The CDR3 region has the DNA TGTGCCAGCAGCCGGGGGACTAGCGGGTCCTACGAGCAGTACTTC.